This T cell receptor (beta chain) stems from a study of tissue T cells after allogeneic stem cell transplantation. Study results and caveats: Across patients, clones rarely overlapped, yet motif clusters were shared tissue-specifically. Within patients, tissue anatomy strongly shaped TCR repertoire composition.

TCRbeta CDR3 was sequenced at survey depth with template counts. Generated by immunoSEQ multiplex PCR, the TCRdb table keeps only in-frame clones and is missing some. Of 5,000 or so clones listed, around 50% are singletons. As for time point: mouse harvest day 7 after allogeneic transplant. Tail vein injection delivered 10^7 T-cell-depleted bone marrow cells and 10^6 splenic CD5+ T cells. Tissues came from B6→BALB/c major-mismatch GVHD mice at day 7 or 14. With respect to this clone: Its specificity is unknown. Gene labels here are mouse ones.

The TCR was taken from a female BALB/c mouse given C57BL/6 T cells with graft-versus-host disease after an allogeneic hematopoietic cell transplant. Sequences were obtained from gut tissue.

CDR3 DNA (partial): TGTGCCAGCAGTCTGTCGGAAGGGGGCTCCAACGAAAGATTATTT. Its translation: CASSLSEGGSNERLF. The entire CDR3 protein is CASSLSEGGSNERLFF. The chain combines TRBV26 with TRBJ1-4, with 7 bases matching TRBD1. With the read ending 1 residue before the CDR3 end, the germline J gene is used to fill in that end. Per germline, CDR1 KGHPV and CDR2 FQNQEV (reference sequence). V dropped 0 bases and J dropped 2; count of bases not matched to a gene: 3. This CDR3 has 16 residues.